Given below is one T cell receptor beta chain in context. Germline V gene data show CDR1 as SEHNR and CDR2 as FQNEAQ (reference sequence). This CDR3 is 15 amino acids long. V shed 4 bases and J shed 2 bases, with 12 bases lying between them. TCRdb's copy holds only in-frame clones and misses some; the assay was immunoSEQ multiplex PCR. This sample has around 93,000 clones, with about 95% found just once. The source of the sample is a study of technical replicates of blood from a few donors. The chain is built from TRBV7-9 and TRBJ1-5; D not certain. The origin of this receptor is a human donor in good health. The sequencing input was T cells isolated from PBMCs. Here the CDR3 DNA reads TGTGCCAGCAGCTGGGTCAGGTCGGGCAATCAGCCCCAGCATTTT. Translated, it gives CASSWVRSGNQPQHF.